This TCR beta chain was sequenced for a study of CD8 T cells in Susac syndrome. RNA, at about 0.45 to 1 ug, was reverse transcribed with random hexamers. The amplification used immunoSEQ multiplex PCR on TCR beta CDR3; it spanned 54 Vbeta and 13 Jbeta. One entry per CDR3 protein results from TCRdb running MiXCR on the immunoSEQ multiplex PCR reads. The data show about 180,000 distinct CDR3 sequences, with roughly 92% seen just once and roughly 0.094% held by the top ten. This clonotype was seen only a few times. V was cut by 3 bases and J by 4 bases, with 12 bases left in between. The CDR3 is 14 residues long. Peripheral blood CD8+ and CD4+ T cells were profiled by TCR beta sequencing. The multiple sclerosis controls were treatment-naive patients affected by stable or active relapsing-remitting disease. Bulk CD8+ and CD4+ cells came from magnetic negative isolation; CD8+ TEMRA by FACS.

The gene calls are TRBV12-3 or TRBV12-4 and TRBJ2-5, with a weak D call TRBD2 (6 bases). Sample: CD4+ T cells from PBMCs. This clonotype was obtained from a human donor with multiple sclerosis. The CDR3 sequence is CASSLSGGRETQYF. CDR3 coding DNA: TGTGCCAGCAGTTTGAGTGGAGGGCGAGAGACCCAGTACTTC.